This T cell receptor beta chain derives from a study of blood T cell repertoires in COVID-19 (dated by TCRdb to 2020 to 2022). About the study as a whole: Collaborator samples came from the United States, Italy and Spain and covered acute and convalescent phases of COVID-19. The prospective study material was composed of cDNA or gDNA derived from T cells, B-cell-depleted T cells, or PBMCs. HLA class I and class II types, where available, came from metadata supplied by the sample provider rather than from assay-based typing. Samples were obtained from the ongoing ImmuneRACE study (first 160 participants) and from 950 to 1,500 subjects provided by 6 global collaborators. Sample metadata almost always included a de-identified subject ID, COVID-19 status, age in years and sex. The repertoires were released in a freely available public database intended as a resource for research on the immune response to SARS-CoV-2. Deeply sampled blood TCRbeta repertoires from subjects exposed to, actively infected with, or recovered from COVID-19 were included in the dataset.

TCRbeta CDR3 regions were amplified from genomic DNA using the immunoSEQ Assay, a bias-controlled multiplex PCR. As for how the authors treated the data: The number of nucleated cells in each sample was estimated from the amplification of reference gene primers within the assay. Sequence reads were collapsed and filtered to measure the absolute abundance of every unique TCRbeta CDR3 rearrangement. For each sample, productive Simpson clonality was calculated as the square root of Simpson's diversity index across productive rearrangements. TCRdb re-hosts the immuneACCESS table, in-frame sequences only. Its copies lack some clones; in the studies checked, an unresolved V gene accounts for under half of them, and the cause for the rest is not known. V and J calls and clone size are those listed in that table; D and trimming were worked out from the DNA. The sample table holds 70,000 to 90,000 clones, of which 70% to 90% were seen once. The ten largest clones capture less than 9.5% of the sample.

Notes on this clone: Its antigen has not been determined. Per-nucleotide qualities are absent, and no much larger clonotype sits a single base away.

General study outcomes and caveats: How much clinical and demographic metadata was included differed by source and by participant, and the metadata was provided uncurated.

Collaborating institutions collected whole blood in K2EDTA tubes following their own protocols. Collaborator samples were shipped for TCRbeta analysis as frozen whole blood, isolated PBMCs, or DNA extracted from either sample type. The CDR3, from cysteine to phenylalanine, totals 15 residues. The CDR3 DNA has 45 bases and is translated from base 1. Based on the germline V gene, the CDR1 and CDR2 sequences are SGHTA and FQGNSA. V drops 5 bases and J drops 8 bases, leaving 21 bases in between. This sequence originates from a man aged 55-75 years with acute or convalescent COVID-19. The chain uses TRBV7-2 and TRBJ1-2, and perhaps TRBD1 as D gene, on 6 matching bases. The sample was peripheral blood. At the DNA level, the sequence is TGTGCCAGCAGCCTAGGAAGCCAGGGGTTTCGGGGCTACACCTTC. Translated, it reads CASSLGSQGFRGYTF.